This record covers a single T cell receptor (beta chain). This clonotype has only a few counts. Its antigen remains undetermined. Within one base of it there is no much larger clone, and no base qualities were kept. The CDR3 goes from the cysteine to the phenylalanine over 17 residues. Of all the DNA, just the CDR3 is kept, 51 bases in frame from base 1. Germline trimming: 8 bases from V, 0 bases from J; junction bases outside gene matches: 15. As encoded in the germline V gene (reference sequence), CDR1 is LNHNV while CDR2 is YYDKDF. Instrument used: Illumina NovaSeq 6000. TCRalpha and TCRbeta cDNA libraries were constructed by 5'RACE with constant-segment primers, with sample barcodes and unique molecular identifiers being introduced. Trizol reagent was used to extract RNA from every sample. Library amplification was performed in two PCR steps, and a second sample barcode and Illumina TruSeq adapters were introduced in the second step. Sequencing of the libraries was done on an Illumina NovaSeq, producing 2 x 150 bp paired-end reads. The published analysis was carried out like this. Reads were demultiplexed and collapsed into UMI-guided consensus sequences with migec v1.2.7. With mixcr v2.1.11, UMI consensuses were aligned to TRA and TRB V and J templates and assembled into clonotypes. A clonotype was counted as expanded or contracted only when both edgeR and NoisET called the clonotype significant, with the noise models trained on biological replicates. edgeR calls used a false discovery rate-adjusted p below 0.01 and a log2 fold-change threshold of 1. As an exploratory analysis of dynamics, max-normalized trajectories of the 1000 most abundant clonotypes were examined with PCA combined with hierarchical clustering. Each responding clone was given a CD4 or CD8 phenotype based on the CD4+ and CD8+ repertoires, which had been sequenced separately. Through fastp at Q25 and MiXCR, TCRdb rebuilt clones from the public reads, retaining in-frame beta chains. Each record represents a unique CDR3 protein, reported with the most common genes and DNA among its rows. These V and J calls derive from TCRdb rather than the authors' analysis. This sample gives 190,000 or so distinct CDR3 sequences in total; around a fifth of them show up just once. The ten largest clones take up around 23% of the sample.

The data are from a study of T-cell memory formation after mild COVID-19 (dated by TCRdb to the early 2020s). General notes on the study: TCR sequence clusters from the two donors were found to be largely donor specific. In a couple of donors, T-cell clones that expanded and contracted after mild COVID-19 were tracked by sequencing TCRalpha and TCRbeta repertoires over time. The cohort was made up of two young adult volunteers, one female and one male, who were previously healthy.

Ficoll-Paque density gradient centrifugation was the method used to isolate PBMCs. Overall study results and their limits: Contracting CD4+ clones were located mainly in the CM and EM memory subsets, whereas CD8+ clones were found to be enriched in EMRA. Only two mild cases were covered by the study, and larger cohorts that include severe cases with pre-infection samples were considered necessary. SARS-CoV-2 specificity was not confirmed for the second-wave clones peaking on day 37. Some responding clones were found in pre-infection memory, which suggests that pre-existing cross-reactive memory T cells took part in the SARS-CoV-2 response. Balanced CD4/CD8 phenotypes were observed for clones contracting from day 15 to 85, whereas a bias towards CD4+ was observed for a second wave of clones expanding from day 15 to 37.

The specimen was PBMCs or a T cell subset sorted from them (not recorded which). The rearranged segments are TRBV15 and TRBJ1-1; TRBD1 matches 7 bases in the middle. This clonotype originated in an adult woman who had mild COVID-19 (a few samples of this study predate the infection). The sample titles of this study are shuffled in the database, so cell type and time point are left out; the donor was told from shared clones. The DNA sequence follows: TGTGCCACCCGAGGGAAAGACAGGGAAAGAATGAACACTGAAGCTTTCTTT. It encodes CATRGKDRERMNTEAFF.